Below are 23 T cell receptor beta chains sequenced from a single sample in a study of cytomegalovirus exposure and HLA in healthy donors. The primer mix had 60 Vbeta and 13 Jbeta primers. TCRdb's table, derived via immunoSEQ multiplex PCR, lists solely in-frame clones and lacks some. The repertoire has about 180,000 clones, roughly three quarters of them found once; the top ten carry roughly 2.8%. What was sequenced was PBMCs. These receptors were taken from a male donor in good health and CMV-seronegative.

This clone was recorded a few times. The DNA of the CDR3 is TGTGCCAGCAGTTACTTTGTAGCCCTTCCCTATGGCTACACCTTC. Its protein is CASSYFVALPYGYTF. V usage is TRBV6-6 and J usage is TRBJ1-2; D is ambiguous. The V end lost 1 base, the J end lost 4 bases, and 13 bases lay between the germline ends. Germline V gene sequence: CDR1 MNHNY, CDR2 SVGAGI (reference sequence). The length of the CDR3 is 15 residues.

The J gene is TRBJ1-5, the V gene TRBV19; maybe TRBD1 (5 bases). This CDR3 spans 13 amino acids. V was cut by 10 bases and J by 5 bases, with 15 bases left in between. The germline gives CDR1 LNHDA, CDR2 SQIVND (reference sequence). The CDR3 DNA reads TGTGCCACCCAGAGGGGAGGGGATCAGCCCCAGCATTTT. It specifies CATQRGGDQPQHF.

J is TRBJ1-4 and V is TRBV28; 8 nucleotides line up with TRBD1. The CDR3 covers 14 residues. Unmatched junction bases numbered 5, after V lost 5 bases and J lost 6 bases. CDR1 and CDR2 from the germline V gene are MDHEN and SYDVKM. This CDR3 is CASSRPGGDEKLFF. The CDR3 region has the DNA TGTGCCAGCAGTCGACCAGGGGGCGATGAAAAACTGTTTTTT.

This clone turned up a few times. The chain has TRBV4-1 and TRBJ1-1; D is unclear. This CDR3 has 15 residues. The ends were cut back, 0 bases at V and 1 base at J, with 9 bases in the middle. Per germline, CDR1 MGHRA and CDR2 YSYEKL. The CDR3 region has the DNA TGCGCCAGCAGCCAAGATTCGGAGAGGAACACTGAAGCTTTCTTT. This encodes CASSQDSERNTEAFF.

The chain recombines TRBV6-5 with TRBJ1-1, with D unresolved. CDR1 and CDR2 (germline): MNHEY, SVGAGI. The CDR3 loop spans 14 amino acids. The germline V and J ends were trimmed by 0 bases and 1 base, with 6 bases remaining between them. The CDR3 DNA sequence: TGTGCCAGCAGTTACTCGAGAGGGAACACTGAAGCTTTCTTT. This gives the protein CASSYSRGNTEAFF.

The chain is built from TRBV4-2 and TRBJ1-2, with 9 bases matching TRBD1. Germline CDR1 is LGHNA and CDR2 is YNFKEQ. V shed 4 bases, J shed 9 bases, and the junction held 6 bases outside the gene matches. The CDR3 sequence is 13 residues long. This chain's CDR3 is CASSLVGTGRYTF. Written as DNA, the CDR3 is TGTGCCAGCAGCCTTGTAGGGACAGGGCGCTACACCTTC.

DNA of the CDR3: TGTGCCAGCAGCTTAGCTAGCGGGGGATTAGGGGAGACCCAGTACTTC. Its protein is CASSLASGGLGETQYF. The V call is TRBV7-6, the J call TRBJ2-5; 9 bases match TRBD2. This CDR3 region has 16 residues. Germline CDR1 SGHVS, CDR2 FNYEAQ. Losses at the gene ends were 0 bases for V and 5 bases for J; bases not matched to a gene: 7.

The chain carries TRBV30 and TRBJ2-1, with 8 bases lining up with TRBD2. The CDR3 runs to 13 residues. Losses at the gene ends were 3 bases for V and 9 bases for J; bases not matched to a gene: 7. CDR1 is GTSNPN, CDR2 SVGIG, per germline (reference sequence). The CDR3 reads CAWSRSGIGEQFF. The CDR3 coding sequence is TGTGCCTGGAGCCGTAGCGGGATTGGTGAGCAGTTCTTC.

As to this clone: Other DNA sequences from this sample encode an identical CDR3 as well. This rearrangement joins TRBV9 to TRBJ2-3, with TRBD1 matching 8 bases. J lost 4 bases, V lost 3 bases, and 4 bases had no gene match. The germline V gene encodes CDR1 SGDLS and CDR2 YYNGEE. The CDR3 is 14 residues long. The DNA for the CDR3 is TGTGCCAGCAGCGCTCTACAGGGGGCAGATACGCAGTATTTT. Translation: CASSALQGADTQYF. Filled out from reference TRBV9 and TRBJ2-3, the complete variable domain reads DSGVTQTPKHLITATGQRVTLRCSPRSGDLSVYWYQQSLDQGLQFLIQYYNGEERAKGNILERFSAQQFPDLHSELNLSSLELGDSALYFCASSALQGADTQYFGPGTRLTVL.

The J gene is TRBJ1-2, the V gene TRBV2; D gene uncertain. Trimming left V 7 bases short and J 2 bases short, with 8 bases between. Germline V gene sequence: CDR1 SNHLY, CDR2 FYNNEI. CDR3 size: 12 residues. CDR3 amino acids: CASTQLNYGYTF. The DNA of the CDR3 is TGTGCCAGCACACAGTTAAACTATGGCTACACCTTC.

This rearrangement joins TRBV28 to TRBJ1-5; no clear D gene. The CDR3 loop spans 17 amino acids. The V end was cut by 7 bases, the J end by 0 bases, with 19 bases between. Germline CDR1 and CDR2: MDHEN and SYDVKM. The CDR3 sequence: CASTSAAGQDSNQPQHF. The CDR3 region has the DNA TGTGCCAGCACGTCTGCAGCGGGTCAAGATAGCAATCAGCCCCAGCATTTT.

The table lists this clone with a count of one. The chain recombines TRBV30 with TRBJ2-1, with a possible D match to TRBD2 (5 bases). Germline assignment: CDR1 GTSNPN and CDR2 SVGIG (reference sequence). Trimming cost V 0 bases and J 0 bases, with 9 bases left between them. CDR3 length equals 15 residues. CDR3 loop: CAWSVGMSSYNEQFF. In nucleotides, the CDR3 is TGTGCCTGGAGTGTCGGGATGAGCTCCTACAATGAGCAGTTCTTC.

V usage is TRBV6-5 and J usage is TRBJ1-6, with D maybe TRBD1 (5 bases). The V end lost 10 bases, the J end lost 7 bases, and 20 bases lay between the germline ends. There are 15 residues in the CDR3. Germline V gives CDR1 MNHEY, CDR2 SVGAGI. The CDR3 protein is CATPVACAGNSPLHF. The CDR3 bases are TGTGCCACCCCTGTGGCCTGTGCAGGGAATTCACCCCTCCACTTT.

The chain has TRBV5-6 and TRBJ1-6; 8 bases map to TRBD1. With 4 bases clipped from V and 8 bases from J, the junction kept 11 bases outside the gene matches. The CDR3 covers 16 residues. Germline V gene data show CDR1 as SGHDT and CDR2 as YYEEEE. The CDR3 is CASSRGSTGEYSPLHF. The DNA of the CDR3 is TGTGCCAGCAGCCGCGGGTCGACAGGGGAGTATTCACCCCTCCACTTT.

CDR3 sequence (DNA): TGTGCCAGCAGCTCAACTAGCACAGATACGCAGTATTTT. It translates to CASSSTSTDTQYF. The rearrangement joins TRBV5-6 to TRBJ2-3; D gene ambiguous. This CDR3 contains 13 residues. Germline CDR1 is SGHDT and CDR2 is YYEEEE. V lost 3 bases to trimming and J lost 0 bases, with 5 bases between them. The full variable domain, with the rest looked up from reference TRBV5-6 and TRBJ2-3, is DAGVTQSPTHLIKTRGQQVTLRCSPKSGHDTVSWYQQALGQGPQFIFQYYEEEERQRGNFPDRFSGHQFPNYSSELNVNALLLGDSALYLCASSSTSTDTQYFGPGTRLTVL.

The chain uses TRBV2 and TRBJ2-2; TRBD2 might be the D (6 bases). Trimming took off 5 bases at V and 0 bases at J, with 13 bases between the two ends. The CDR3 sequence is 16 residues long. Looked up from germline, CDR1 is SNHLY and CDR2 is FYNNEI. The CDR3 DNA reads TGTGCCAGCAGTACTAGAGGCGGGGCGAACACCGGGGAGCTGTTTTTT. It is translated as CASSTRGGANTGELFF.

V usage is TRBV6-5 and J usage is TRBJ1-2, with a possible D match to TRBD1 (6 bases). V shed 4 bases and J shed 5 bases, with 14 bases lying between them. The CDR3 spans 14 residues. CDR1 and CDR2 (germline): MNHEY, SVGAGI. CDR3: CASSFVAGEYGYTF. The CDR3 nucleotides are TGTGCCAGCAGTTTCGTCGCAGGGGAGTATGGCTACACCTTC.

The chain recombines TRBV15 with TRBJ1-2, with D hard to call. Looked up from germline, CDR1 is LNHNV and CDR2 is YYDKDF (reference sequence). The CDR3 extends over 13 amino acids. V shed 0 bases and J shed 5 bases, with 7 bases lying between them. CDR3 sequence (DNA): TGTGCCACCAGCAGAGACGGAGTATATGGCTACACCTTC. Translated, it gives CATSRDGVYGYTF.

J is TRBJ2-2 and V is TRBV6-6; maybe TRBD1 (6 bases). The germline CDR1 and CDR2 sequences are MNHNY and SVGAGI (reference sequence). This CDR3 comprises 15 residues. V was shortened by 6 bases and J by 1 base, with 12 bases between the two germline ends. In DNA form, the CDR3 reads TGTGCCAGCAGGCCAGGGGCCGTGAACACCGGGGAGCTGTTTTTT. It yields the protein CASRPGAVNTGELFF.

The chain joins TRBV19 to TRBJ1-1; D is unresolved. CDR1 and CDR2 (germline): LNHDA, SQIVND (reference sequence). The CDR3 runs to 14 residues. V lost 5 bases and J lost 6, with 16 bases in between. The CDR3 region is CASSAQAQIAEAFF. The CDR3 DNA reads as TGTGCCAGTAGTGCGCAGGCCCAAATTGCTGAAGCTTTCTTT.

The chain carries TRBV4-1 and TRBJ1-2; 9 nucleotides match TRBD1. This CDR3 is built from 15 residues. Trimming removed 1 base from V and 7 bases from J; junction bases left unmatched: 7. Germline-derived CDR1 and CDR2 are MGHRA and YSYEKL. The DNA for the CDR3 is TGCGCCAGCAGCCAAGTATCACCGGGACAGGGTGGCTACACCTTC. As protein: CASSQVSPGQGGYTF.

This rearrangement joins TRBV7-8 to TRBJ2-1; TRBD1 matches 7 bases. Per germline, CDR1 SGHVS and CDR2 FQNEAQ. With 1 base clipped from V and 5 bases from J, the junction kept 8 bases outside the gene matches. The CDR3 length is 16 residues. CDR3 DNA: TGTGCCAGCAGCTTAGTTACTAGAGGGGGCCACAATGAGCAGTTCTTC. Its translation: CASSLVTRGGHNEQFF.

J is TRBJ1-4 and V is TRBV5-1; TRBD1 is a possible D gene (5 bases). Germline V gene data show CDR1 as SGHRS and CDR2 as YFSETQ. V lost 1 base and J lost 4, with 11 bases in between. The CDR3 is 15 residues long. The CDR3 sequence is CASSLQWGGNEKLFF. For the CDR3, the DNA is TGCGCCAGCAGCTTGCAATGGGGGGGTAATGAAAAACTGTTTTTT.